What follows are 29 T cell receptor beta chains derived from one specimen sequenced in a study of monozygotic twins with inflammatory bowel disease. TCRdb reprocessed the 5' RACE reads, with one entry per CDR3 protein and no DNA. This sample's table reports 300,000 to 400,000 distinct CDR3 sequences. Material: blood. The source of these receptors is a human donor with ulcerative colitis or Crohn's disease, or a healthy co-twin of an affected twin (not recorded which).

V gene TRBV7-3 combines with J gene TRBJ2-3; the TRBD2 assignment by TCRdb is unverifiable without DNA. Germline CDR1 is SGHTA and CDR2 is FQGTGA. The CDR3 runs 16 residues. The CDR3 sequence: CASSLRAGGPVDTQYF.

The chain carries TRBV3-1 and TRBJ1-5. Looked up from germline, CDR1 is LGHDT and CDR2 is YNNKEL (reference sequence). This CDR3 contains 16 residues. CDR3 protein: CASSQGYRAGNQPQHF.

The CDR3 protein is CASRHPTGTGITDTQYF. The chain uses TRBV7-9 and TRBJ2-3; checking the TCRdb D call of TRBD1 is not possible without DNA. This CDR3 comprises 17 residues. Germline CDR1 and CDR2: SEHNR and FQNEAQ (reference sequence).

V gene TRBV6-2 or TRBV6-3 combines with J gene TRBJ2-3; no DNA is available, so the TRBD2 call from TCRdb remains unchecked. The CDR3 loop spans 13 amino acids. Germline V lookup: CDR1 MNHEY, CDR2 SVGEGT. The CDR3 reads CASRWTSRDTQYF.

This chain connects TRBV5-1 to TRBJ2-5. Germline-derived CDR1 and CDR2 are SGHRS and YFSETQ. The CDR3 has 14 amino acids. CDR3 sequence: CASSLLAQKETQYF.

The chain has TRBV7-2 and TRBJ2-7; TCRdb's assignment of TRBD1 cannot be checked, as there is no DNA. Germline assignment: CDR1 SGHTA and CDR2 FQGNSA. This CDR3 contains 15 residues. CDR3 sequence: CASSSTPGQSYEQYF.

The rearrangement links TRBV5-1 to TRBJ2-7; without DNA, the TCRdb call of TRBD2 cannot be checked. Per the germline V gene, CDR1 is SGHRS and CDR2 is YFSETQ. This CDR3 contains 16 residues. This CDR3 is CASSLRASGGNDEQYF.

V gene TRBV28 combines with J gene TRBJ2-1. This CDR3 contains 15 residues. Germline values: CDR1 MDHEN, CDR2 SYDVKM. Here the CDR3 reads CASSGRRSGYNEQFF.

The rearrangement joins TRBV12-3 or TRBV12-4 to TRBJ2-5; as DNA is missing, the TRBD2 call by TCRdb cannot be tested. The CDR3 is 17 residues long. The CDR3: CASSSGRASGVGETQYF.

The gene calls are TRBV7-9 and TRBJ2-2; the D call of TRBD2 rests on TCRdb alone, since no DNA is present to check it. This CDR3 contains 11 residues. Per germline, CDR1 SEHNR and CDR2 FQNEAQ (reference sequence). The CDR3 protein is CASSPLLELFF.

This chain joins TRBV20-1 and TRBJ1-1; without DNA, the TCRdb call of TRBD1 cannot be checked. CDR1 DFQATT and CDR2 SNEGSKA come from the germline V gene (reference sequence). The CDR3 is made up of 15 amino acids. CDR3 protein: CSAPGTDSQNTEAFF.

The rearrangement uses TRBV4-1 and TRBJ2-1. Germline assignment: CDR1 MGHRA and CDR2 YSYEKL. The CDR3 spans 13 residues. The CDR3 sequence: CASSQDKRTFEFF.

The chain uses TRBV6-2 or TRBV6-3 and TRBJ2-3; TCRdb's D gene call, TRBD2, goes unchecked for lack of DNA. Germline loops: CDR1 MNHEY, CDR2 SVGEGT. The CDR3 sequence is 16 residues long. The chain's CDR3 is CASSPLAGGVTDTQYF.

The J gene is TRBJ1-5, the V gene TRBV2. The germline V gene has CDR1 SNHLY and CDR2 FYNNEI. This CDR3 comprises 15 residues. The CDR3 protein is CASSEGAKGSGPQHF.

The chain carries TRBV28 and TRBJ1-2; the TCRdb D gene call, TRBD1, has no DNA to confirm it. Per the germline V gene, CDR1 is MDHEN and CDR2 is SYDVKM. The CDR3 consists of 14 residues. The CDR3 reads CASSLDGTNYGYTF.

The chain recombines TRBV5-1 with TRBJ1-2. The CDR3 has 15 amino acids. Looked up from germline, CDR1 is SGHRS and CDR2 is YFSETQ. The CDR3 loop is CASSLDVGANYGYTF. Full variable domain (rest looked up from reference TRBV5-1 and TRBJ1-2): KAGVTQTPRYLIKTRGQQVTLSCSPISGHRSVSWYQQTPGQGLQFLFEYFSETQRNKGNFPGRFSGRQFSNSRSEMNVSTLELGDSALYLCASSLDVGANYGYTFGSGTRLTVV.

The CDR3 spells CASSDGTGAKNIQYF. V gene TRBV10-1 combines with J gene TRBJ2-4; the TCRdb D gene call, TRBD1, has no DNA to confirm it. CDR1 is WNHNN, CDR2 SYGVQD, per germline (reference sequence). The CDR3 has 15 residues.

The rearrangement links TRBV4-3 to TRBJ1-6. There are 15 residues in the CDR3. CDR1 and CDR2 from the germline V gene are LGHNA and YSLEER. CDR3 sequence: CASSQEGGDNSPLHF.

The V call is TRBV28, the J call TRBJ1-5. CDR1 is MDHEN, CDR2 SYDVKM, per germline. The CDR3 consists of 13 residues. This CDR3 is CASSLVVNQPQHF. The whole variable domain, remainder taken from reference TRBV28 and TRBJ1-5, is DVKVTQSSRYLVKRTGEKVFLECVQDMDHENMFWYRQDPGLGLRLIYFSYDVKMKEKGDIPEGYSVSREKKERFSLILESASTNQTSMYLCASSLVVNQPQHFGDGTRLSIL.

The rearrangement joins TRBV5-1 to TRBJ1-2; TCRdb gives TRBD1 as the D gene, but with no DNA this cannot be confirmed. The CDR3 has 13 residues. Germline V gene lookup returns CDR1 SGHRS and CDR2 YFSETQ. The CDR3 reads CASSLEGQDGYTF.

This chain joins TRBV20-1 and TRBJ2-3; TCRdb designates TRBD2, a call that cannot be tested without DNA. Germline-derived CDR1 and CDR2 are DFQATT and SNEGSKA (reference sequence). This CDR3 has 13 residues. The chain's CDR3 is CSALTIGTDTQYF.

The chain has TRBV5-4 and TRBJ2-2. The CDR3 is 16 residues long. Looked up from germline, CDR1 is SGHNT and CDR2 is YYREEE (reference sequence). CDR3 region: CASSLARLGFAGELFF.

CDR3 in amino acids: CSALLAHNEQFF. The rearrangement joins TRBV29-1 to TRBJ2-1; with no DNA, the TCRdb D assignment of TRBD2 cannot be verified. Germline CDR1 is SQVTM and CDR2 is ANQGSEA. CDR3 length: 12 residues.

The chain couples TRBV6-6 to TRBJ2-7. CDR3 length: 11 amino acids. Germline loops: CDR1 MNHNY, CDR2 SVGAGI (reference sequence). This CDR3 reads CASSFDGEQYF.

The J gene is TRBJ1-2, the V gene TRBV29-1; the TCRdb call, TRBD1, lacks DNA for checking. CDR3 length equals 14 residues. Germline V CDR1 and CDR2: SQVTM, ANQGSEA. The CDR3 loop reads CSVAGSRVNYGYTF.

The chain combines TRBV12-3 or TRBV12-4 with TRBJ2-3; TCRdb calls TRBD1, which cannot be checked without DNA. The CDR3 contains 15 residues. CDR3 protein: CASSLRGSNTDTQYF.

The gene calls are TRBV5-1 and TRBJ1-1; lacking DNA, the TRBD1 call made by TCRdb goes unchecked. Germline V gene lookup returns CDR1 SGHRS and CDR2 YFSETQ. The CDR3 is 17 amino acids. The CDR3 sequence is CASSPGADTPLGTEAFF. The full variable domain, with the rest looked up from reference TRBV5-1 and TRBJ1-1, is KAGVTQTPRYLIKTRGQQVTLSCSPISGHRSVSWYQQTPGQGLQFLFEYFSETQRNKGNFPGRFSGRQFSNSRSEMNVSTLELGDSALYLCASSPGADTPLGTEAFFGQGTRLTVV.

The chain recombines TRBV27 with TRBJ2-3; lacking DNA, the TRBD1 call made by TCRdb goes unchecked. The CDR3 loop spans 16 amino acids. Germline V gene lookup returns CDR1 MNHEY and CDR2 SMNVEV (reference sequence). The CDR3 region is CASSQGTRFSTDTQYF.

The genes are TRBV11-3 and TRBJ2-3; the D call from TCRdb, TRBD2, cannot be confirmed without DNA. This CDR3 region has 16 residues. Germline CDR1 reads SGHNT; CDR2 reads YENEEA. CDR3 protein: CASSPQAGGPGDTQYF.